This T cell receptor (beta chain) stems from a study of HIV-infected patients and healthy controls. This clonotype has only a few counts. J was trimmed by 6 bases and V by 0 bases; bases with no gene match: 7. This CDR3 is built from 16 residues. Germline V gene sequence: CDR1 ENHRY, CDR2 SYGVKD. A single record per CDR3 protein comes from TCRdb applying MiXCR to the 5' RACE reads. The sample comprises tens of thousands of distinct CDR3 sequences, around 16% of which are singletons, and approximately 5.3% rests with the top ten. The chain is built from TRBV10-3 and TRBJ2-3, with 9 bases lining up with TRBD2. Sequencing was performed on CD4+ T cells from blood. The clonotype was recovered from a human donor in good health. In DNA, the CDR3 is TGTGCCATCAGTGAGTCCCTAGCGGGAAGGTTTGATACGCAGTATTTT. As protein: CAISESLAGRFDTQYF.